This note documents a single TCR beta chain sequence. The antigen this receptor binds is unknown. No much larger clone is present one base from it, and per-base qualities are unavailable. Library construction relied on the immunoSEQ multiplex PCR assay. For most patients, genomic DNA was isolated using the Qiagen DNeasy Blood and Tissue Kit and was shipped frozen to Adaptive Biotechnologies for TCR sequencing. High-throughput TCR-beta CDR3 sequencing of genomic DNA from most patients was performed by Adaptive Biotechnologies. The paper's processing steps were these. Adaptive's ImmunoSEQ software supplied the TCR sequencing data for around 17 patients, while MiXCR and VDJtools were used to process a few other patients. To correct CD4 versus CD8 sorting errors, any sequence found in both subsets at a frequency ratio below 5:1 was removed. CDR3 nucleotide sequences shared between donor and recipient were removed because their origin could not be assigned. At least 2-fold expansion over unstimulated cells and a minimum CFSE-low frequency of 0.002% (template counts) or 0.001% (read counts) were required for clones to be classified as alloreactive. Clones detected in sequenced pre-transplant spleen, lymph node, or MLR CFSE-low populations of the donor or recipient were defined as mappable. Cumulative frequency of alloreactive clones was calculated as a percentage of all sequences weighted by copy number. Not all clones reach the TCRdb copy of this immuneACCESS table, which keeps in-frame sequences only. Checked studies attribute under half of the gap to unresolved V genes and leave the rest unexplained. V and J calls and clone size are copied from that table; D and trimming were computed from the DNA. This sample holds fewer than 85,000 clones; approximately 88% were observed only once. The ten largest clones capture around 2.6% of the sample.

The sample belongs to a study of graft-versus-host responses after intestinal transplantation (dated by TCRdb to the early 2020s). As for the study more broadly: The transplants that recipients got were multivisceral, liver-intestinal, or isolated intestinal. Every recipient was given anti-thymocyte globulin induction, then maintenance tacrolimus and steroids for 3 to 4 years. Graft-versus-host and host-versus-graft alloreactive T cell clones were tracked in the graft, circulation and bone marrow after intestinal transplantation using bulk TCR-beta CDR3 sequencing. Alloreactive clones were identified by sequencing pre-transplant mixed lymphocyte reaction products and comparing these products with unstimulated pre-transplant donor and recipient T cells. Of the 20 to 30 intestinal transplant recipients enrolled in the cohort, one of whom was a retransplant, 3 patients without pretransplant specimens were excluded. A peak of at least 4% donor T cells among recipient peripheral blood mononuclear cells was the definition used for donor T cell macrochimerism. Rather than being sequenced by the commercial service, samples from a few later patients were sequenced in-house on an Illumina MiSeq and processed with MiXCR.

From its cysteine to its phenylalanine, the CDR3 spans 14 amino acids. Left in the record is the CDR3 DNA by itself, 42 bases read in frame from the first base. The junction shows trimming of 4 bases on V and 0 bases on J, plus 10 bases between the germline ends. The germline V gene specifies MGHRA as CDR1 and YSYEKL as CDR2. According to the study, the label for this sample's time point signals: cells obtained before transplantation from donor or recipient. CD3+CD4+ and CD3+CD8+ populations were FACS-sorted from unstimulated pre-transplant donor and recipient cells taken from spleen or lymph nodes. Overall study results and their limits: In patients with donor T cell macrochimerism, the allografts had high GvH to HvG T cell clonal ratios. Conclusions were limited by the relatively low number and heterogeneity of intestinal transplant patients. GvH clones were found in recipient bone marrow, and some of the GvH clones appeared earlier in ileal mucosa or blood, which is consistent with an intestinal mucosal origin. Early after transplant, peak levels of circulating GvH clones were found to be associated with declines in HvG clones.

Material: unstimulated CD8+ T cells sorted from spleen or lymph node cells, obtained before intestinal transplant. The chain couples TRBV4-1 to TRBJ2-7; the D gene cannot be resolved reliably. The sequence derives from a human donor who received an intestinal transplant. This receptor carries the CDR3 CASSLRVSSYEQYF. The bases read TGCGCCAGCAGCCTCCGGGTCAGCTCCTACGAGCAGTACTTC.